This T cell receptor (beta chain) was profiled in a study of early T cells in non-severe SARS-CoV-2 infection. The CDR3 runs to 15 residues. The germline gives CDR1 MNHEY, CDR2 SVGAGI. Deletions cut 4 bases from V and 3 bases from J, with 15 bases between. Attachment of unique molecular identifiers to individual cDNA molecules was performed. TCRdb recomputed calls from the 5' RACE reads with MiXCR, one row per CDR3 protein. The sample yields 40,000 to 55,000 distinct CDR3 sequences, over 10% seen once. This clonotype was counted only a few times. The chain links TRBV6-5 to TRBJ1-1, with a possible D match to TRBD1 (5 bases). The sequenced material came from whole blood. The receptor was derived from an adult who was a healthcare worker with PCR-confirmed SARS-CoV-2 infection or an uninfected control (not recorded which). CDR3 amino acids: CASSSPRGGDTEAFF. CDR3 DNA sequence: TGTGCCAGCAGTTCTCCTCGGGGAGGGGACACTGAAGCTTTCTTT.